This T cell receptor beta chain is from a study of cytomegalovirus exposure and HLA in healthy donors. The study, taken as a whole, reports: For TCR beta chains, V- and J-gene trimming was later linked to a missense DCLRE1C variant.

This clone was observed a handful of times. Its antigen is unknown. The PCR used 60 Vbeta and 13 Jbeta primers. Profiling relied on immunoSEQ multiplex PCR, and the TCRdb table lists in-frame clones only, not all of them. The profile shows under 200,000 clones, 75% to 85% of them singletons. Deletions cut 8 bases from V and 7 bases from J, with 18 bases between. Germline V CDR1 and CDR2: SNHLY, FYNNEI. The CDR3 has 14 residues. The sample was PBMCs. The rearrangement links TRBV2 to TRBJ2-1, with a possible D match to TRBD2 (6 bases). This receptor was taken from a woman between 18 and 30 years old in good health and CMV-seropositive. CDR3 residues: CASVTRLDLNEQFF. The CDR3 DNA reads TGTGCCAGCGTAACGAGACTAGACTTAAATGAGCAGTTCTTC.